The 13 T cell receptor beta chains listed next were all sequenced from one sample in a study of control samples from healthy donors and cancer patients. Profiling relied on immunoSEQ multiplex PCR, and the TCRdb table lists in-frame clones only, not all of them. Of about 120,000 clones in the sample, 70% to 90% were seen once. Material for sequencing was blood. These receptors originate from a man aged 50 to 59 in good health.

V gene TRBV6-2 or TRBV6-3 combines with J gene TRBJ1-1, with 9 positions matching TRBD1. V was clipped by 6 bases and J by 4 bases; unmatched bases: 3. CDR1 MNHEY and CDR2 SVGEGT come from the germline V gene. The CDR3 is 13 amino acids. The CDR3 reads CASSLQGATEAFF. DNA of the CDR3: TGTGCCAGCAGCTTACAGGGGGCCACTGAAGCTTTCTTT.

This rearrangement joins TRBV4-3 to TRBJ2-2; 12 bases agree with TRBD2. Germline CDR1 and CDR2: LGHNA and YSLEER. This CDR3 is built from 16 residues. V shed 0 bases and J 6 bases; nucleotides not matched to a gene: 2. The CDR3 loop reads CASSQDPSGRAGELFF. CDR3 nucleotide sequence: TGCGCCAGCAGCCAAGACCCTAGCGGGAGGGCCGGGGAGCTGTTTTTT.

The rearrangement uses TRBV2 and TRBJ2-3; D is unclear. V dropped 2 bases and J dropped 2 bases, with 11 bases sitting between them. The CDR3 has 15 amino acids. In germline, CDR1 is SNHLY, CDR2 FYNNEI. As DNA, the CDR3 is TGTGCCAGCAGTGAATTTACTCTCACCACAGATACGCAGTATTTT. As protein: CASSEFTLTTDTQYF.

This chain connects TRBV7-8 to TRBJ1-4, with a possible D match to TRBD1 (6 bases). This CDR3 comprises 14 residues. The V end lost 5 bases, the J end lost 5 bases, and 12 bases lay between the germline ends. Germline loops: CDR1 SGHVS, CDR2 FQNEAQ. In DNA, the CDR3 is TGTGCCAGCAGCCCTCGGGGGCCAAATGAAAAACTGTTTTTT. As protein: CASSPRGPNEKLFF.

This chain connects TRBV29-1 to TRBJ2-3; the match to TRBD2 covers 9 bases. The CDR3 spans 15 residues. Trimming took 3 bases from V and 2 from J; bases not matched to a gene: 6. The germline V gene encodes CDR1 SQVTM and CDR2 ANQGSEA. The chain's CDR3 is CSVDSSGGNTDTQYF. The DNA of the CDR3 is TGCAGCGTTGATTCCAGCGGGGGGAACACAGATACGCAGTATTTT.

This rearrangement joins TRBV2 to TRBJ2-3; TRBD1 matches at 7 bases. The CDR3 is made up of 12 amino acids. The V and J ends lost 7 bases and 3 bases, in that order; junction bases with no gene match: 1. The germline gives CDR1 SNHLY, CDR2 FYNNEI. The CDR3 DNA follows: TGTGCCAGCACACAGGGGACAGATACGCAGTATTTT. Encoded protein: CASTQGTDTQYF.

This chain links TRBV19 with TRBJ1-1; 10 bases agree with TRBD1. There are 14 residues in the CDR3. After removal of 5 bases from V and 2 bases from J, the junction contained 2 bases not matched to a gene. CDR1 and CDR2 (germline): LNHDA, SQIVND (reference sequence). CDR3 DNA sequence: TGTGCCAGTAGTGACAGGGGGCGCAACACTGAAGCTTTCTTT. Its protein is CASSDRGRNTEAFF.

This clone was seen a single time. V is TRBV9 and J is TRBJ1-3; no definite D call. Trimming took 3 bases from V and 2 from J, leaving 15 bases between them. This CDR3 is 16 amino acids long. Germline V gives CDR1 SGDLS, CDR2 YYNGEE. CDR3 DNA sequence: TGTGCCAGCAGCGCAGAAGGACTTAACCCTGGAAACACCATATATTTT. This encodes CASSAEGLNPGNTIYF.

This clone was recorded only once. The CDR3 DNA reads as TGTGCCAGTGGACAACTGAACACTGAAGCTTTCTTT. Translating it yields CASGQLNTEAFF. The chain joins TRBV28 to TRBJ1-1; perhaps TRBD1 as D (5 bases). Trimming left V 9 bases short and J 0 bases short, with 8 bases between. The CDR3 extends over 12 amino acids. Per the germline V gene, CDR1 is MDHEN and CDR2 is SYDVKM.

This clone was observed a single time. The chain uses TRBV18 and TRBJ2-7; possible D gene TRBD2, 5 bases. The CDR3 spans 16 residues. CDR1 and CDR2 from the germline V gene are KGHSH and LQKENI. V gave up 0 bases and J gave up 5 bases, with 17 bases separating them. CDR3 in DNA: TGTGCCAGCTCACCACCGAACAAACCTAGAGGGCACGAGCAGTACTTC. As protein: CASSPPNKPRGHEQYF.

This clone came up once. CDR3 coding DNA: TGTGCCACCAGTGACCCAGGACTAGCGGGGGGGGTGTTTTTT. Translating gives CATSDPGLAGGVFF. The rearrangement links TRBV24-1 to TRBJ2-2, with 15 bases that match TRBD2. V lost 4 bases and J lost 15; bases outside the gene matches: 5. There are 14 residues in the CDR3. CDR1 and CDR2 from the germline V gene are KGHDR and SFDVKD.

V usage is TRBV4-1 and J usage is TRBJ1-5, with D perhaps TRBD1 (5 bases). Trimming pared 3 bases from V and 4 bases from J, leaving 13 bases between. The V gene's germline CDR1 is MGHRA and CDR2 YSYEKL. CDR3 length: 15 amino acids. This CDR3 is CASSHQGTANQPQHF. The CDR3 DNA is TGCGCCAGCAGCCATCAAGGGACGGCGAATCAGCCCCAGCATTTT.

The V and J genes are TRBV9 and TRBJ2-7, with unresolved D. The V gene's germline CDR1 is SGDLS and CDR2 YYNGEE. This CDR3 region has 13 residues. The germline V and J ends were trimmed by 0 bases and 6 bases, with 10 bases remaining between them. CDR3 nucleotide sequence: TGTGCCAGCAGCGTAGGGCTAGTAGGCGAGCAGTACTTC. Translating gives CASSVGLVGEQYF.